What follows are 21 T cell receptor beta chains derived from one specimen sequenced in a study of blood T cells in healthy people across ages. A second about 7 to 11 cycle PCR used barcoded and J-beta primers. Each CDR3 protein is one row after TCRdb ran MiXCR on the 5' RACE reads. The sample lists some 880,000 distinct CDR3 sequences, 35% to 40% seen once, with under 15% in the top ten. The sequenced sample was blood. The receptors here all came from a man younger than 30 in good health.

The chain is built from TRBV2 and TRBJ2-4; D is unclear. Trimming stripped 6 bases from V and 3 bases from J, with 12 bases between. This CDR3 comprises 14 residues. Per the germline V gene, CDR1 is SNHLY and CDR2 is FYNNEI. CDR3 bases: TGTGCCAGCAGGGATACGTCGAACAAAAACATTCAGTACTTC. Amino acid sequence: CASRDTSNKNIQYF.

The rearrangement links TRBV20-1 to TRBJ2-3; 9 nucleotides line up with TRBD2. Germline trimming cut 8 bases from V and 3 bases from J; bases unmatched to any gene: 9. This CDR3 is 14 amino acids long. Per germline, CDR1 DFQATT and CDR2 SNEGSKA (reference sequence). For the CDR3, the DNA is TGCAGTACGCCCCAGCGGGGGGTGACAGATACGCAGTATTTT. The encoded protein is CSTPQRGVTDTQYF.

This clonotype turned up a few times. The chain carries TRBV9 and TRBJ1-1; D may be TRBD1 (5 bases). The germline V gene has CDR1 SGDLS and CDR2 YYNGEE. The germline V and J ends were trimmed by 4 bases and 8 bases, with 21 bases remaining between them. The CDR3 is made up of 15 amino acids. CDR3 loop: CASSREGSTRGEAFF. The DNA of the CDR3 is TGTGCCAGCAGCAGAGAGGGCTCTACCCGGGGGGAAGCTTTCTTT.

V and J are TRBV4-1 and TRBJ2-7; D may be TRBD2 (5 bases). TRBJ2-5 matches the DNA end more closely, so the J call is doubtful. The CDR3 runs 15 residues. CDR1 is MGHRA, CDR2 YSYEKL, per germline. CDR3 loop: CASSQGRGRLETQYF. The CDR3 region has the DNA TGCGCCAGCAGCCAAGGTCGCGGGCGGCTAGAGACCCAGTACTTC.

Here the CDR3 DNA reads TGTGCCAGCAGTTTTTGGCAGGGGGCAGGTGAGCAGTTCTTC. Amino acid sequence: CASSFWQGAGEQFF. The V and J genes are TRBV12-3 or TRBV12-4 and TRBJ2-1; 8 positions match TRBD1. V gave up 3 bases and J gave up 9 bases; unmatched junction bases: 7. The CDR3 length is 14 residues.

The chain links TRBV21-1 to TRBJ2-7. TRBV21-1 is an annotated pseudogene. The CDR3 has 12 residues. The CDR3 spells CASSRNYYEQYF. The DNA of the CDR3 is TGTGCCAGCAGCAGAAACTACTACGAGCAGTACTTC.

A note on this clonotype: A much larger clone differs from this one at a single base, so this may be a read error. The chain joins TRBV4-3 to TRBJ2-4, with D tentatively TRBD1 or TRBD2 (5 bases each). The V gene's germline CDR1 is LGHNA and CDR2 YSLEER. CDR3 size: 13 residues. V was clipped by 4 bases and J by 8 bases, with 12 bases between them. CDR3 amino acids: CASSPSGGDIQYF. The DNA for the CDR3 is TGCGCCAGCAGCCCGAGTGGGGGAGACATTCAGTACTTC.

The rearrangement joins TRBV20-1 to TRBJ2-3; 8 positions agree with TRBD2. The CDR3 extends over 16 amino acids. V gave up 3 bases and J gave up 0 bases; unmatched junction bases: 8. Germline CDR1 reads DFQATT; CDR2 reads SNEGSKA (reference sequence). CDR3 sequence reads: CSARVTSGYSTDTQYF. The CDR3 DNA is TGCAGTGCTAGGGTAACTAGCGGTTATAGCACAGATACGCAGTATTTT.

This clonotype was picked up one time. The chain is built from TRBV10-3 and TRBJ2-1; 11 nucleotides agree with TRBD2. The CDR3 is 16 residues long. Trimming took 3 bases from V and 8 from J; bases not matched to a gene: 9. Germline V gene lookup returns CDR1 ENHRY and CDR2 SYGVKD. CDR3 loop: CAISDLAGGHKDEQFF. For the CDR3, the DNA is TGTGCCATCAGTGACCTAGCGGGAGGCCATAAGGATGAGCAGTTCTTC.

The CDR3 sequence: CASSQGDTALLEQYF. The CDR3 DNA is TGTGCCAGCAGCCAAGGGGACACCGCATTGTTGGAGCAGTATTTT. The chain employs TRBV4-2 and TRBJ2-3; tentative D call: TRBD1 (6 bases). Germline CDR1 and CDR2: LGHNA and YNFKEQ. V gave up 1 base and J gave up 11 bases, with 19 bases separating them. The CDR3 sequence is 15 residues long.

This chain joins TRBV6-5 and TRBJ1-1; possible D gene TRBD1, 6 bases. This CDR3 has 12 amino acids. The V end was cut by 6 bases, the J end by 5 bases, with 10 bases between. From germline, CDR1 is MNHEY and CDR2 SVGAGI. The CDR3 spells CASSRGTTEAFF. CDR3 DNA: TGTGCCAGCAGCCGAGGGACAACTGAAGCTTTCTTT.

This chain links TRBV6-6 with TRBJ1-2, with D maybe TRBD1 (6 bases). Trimming shortened V by 6 bases and J by 5 bases, and 19 bases separated the two germline ends. In germline, CDR1 is MNHNY, CDR2 SVGAGI (reference sequence). CDR3 size: 15 residues. CDR3 in amino acids: CASRHAGGGKYGYTF. The CDR3 nucleotides are TGTGCCAGCAGGCACGCGGGAGGGGGAAAGTATGGCTACACCTTC.

The chain is built from TRBV6-5 and TRBJ2-7; weak D call: TRBD1 (7 bases). This CDR3 spans 16 amino acids. V lost 6 bases, J lost 4 bases, and 22 bases lay in between. CDR1 MNHEY and CDR2 SVGAGI come from the germline V gene. The CDR3 bases are TGTGCCAGCAGACCTATCACAGGGGTCGGGGGATACGAGCAGTACTTC. Its translation: CASRPITGVGGYEQYF.

The gene calls are TRBV20-1 and TRBJ2-7; tentatively, D is TRBD1 or TRBD2 (5 bases each). V was shortened by 3 bases and J by 4 bases, with 16 bases between the two germline ends. The germline V gene encodes CDR1 DFQATT and CDR2 SNEGSKA (reference sequence). The CDR3 is made up of 14 amino acids. CDR3 sequence: CSASGDRSVYEQYF. CDR3 in DNA: TGCAGTGCTAGCGGGGACCGTAGTGTGTACGAGCAGTACTTC.

CDR3 loop: CASSWGGLQETQYF. In DNA, the CDR3 is TGTGCCAGCAGCTGGGGGGGCCTCCAAGAGACCCAGTACTTC. This sequence joins TRBV11-2 and TRBJ2-5; perhaps TRBD2 as D (7 bases). This CDR3 is built from 14 residues. The ends were cut back, 4 bases at V and 1 base at J, with 10 bases in the middle. The germline CDR1 and CDR2 sequences are SGHAT and FQNNGV. Combining the CDR3 with reference TRBV11-2 and TRBJ2-5 gives the whole variable domain EAGVAQSPRYKIIEKRQSVAFWCNPISGHATLYWYQQILGQGPKLLIQFQNNGVVDDSQLPKDRFSAERLKGVDSTLKIQPAKLEDSAVYLCASSWGGLQETQYFGPGTRLLVL.

The table lists this clonotype with a count of one. This may come from a read error, since a much larger clone is one base off. The chain uses TRBV29-1 and TRBJ2-4; TRBD1 aligns across 9 bases. The CDR3 has 13 residues. Germline V CDR1 and CDR2: SQVTM, ANQGSEA. The CDR3 spells CSGRDRDRSIQYF. CDR3 DNA: TGCAGTGGTCGGGACAGGGATAGAAGCATTCAGTACTTC.

The chain couples TRBV5-1 to TRBJ2-3, with 8 bases aligning to TRBD2. After removal of 4 bases from V and 4 bases from J, the junction contained 5 bases not matched to a gene. Looked up from germline, CDR1 is SGHRS and CDR2 is YFSETQ. This CDR3 contains 14 residues. CDR3: CASSIGTSSDTQYF. The CDR3 DNA reads TGCGCCAGCAGCATAGGGACTAGTTCAGATACGCAGTATTTT.

As for this clonotype: Being one base from a much bigger clone, this may be a read error. The rearrangement joins TRBV12-3 or TRBV12-4 to TRBJ2-5; the D is unclear. Matching the DNA end better, TRBJ2-7 makes the J call doubtful. This CDR3 comprises 14 residues. CDR3 sequence: CASSTALTRYEQYF. CDR3 bases: TGTGCCAGCAGTACCGCCTTGACACGCTACGAGCAGTACTTC.

J is TRBJ2-7 and V is TRBV6-2 or TRBV6-3, with D perhaps matching TRBD1 or TRBD2 (5 bases each). V was clipped by 2 bases and J by 7 bases, with 18 bases between them. From germline, CDR1 is MNHEY and CDR2 SVGEGT. The CDR3 spans 15 residues. The CDR3 reads CASSYGDPIYNEQYF. The CDR3 DNA is TGTGCCAGCAGTTACGGGGACCCCATCTACAATGAGCAGTACTTC.

The sample holds many counts of this clonotype. V gene TRBV12-3 or TRBV12-4 combines with J gene TRBJ2-1; D is possibly TRBD1 (5 bases). Trimming took 8 bases from V and 0 from J, leaving 11 bases between them. This CDR3 comprises 14 residues. The CDR3, as DNA: TGTGCCAGCGGGGCCCCAAGCTCCTACAATGAGCAGTTCTTC. It yields the protein CASGAPSSYNEQFF.

This clonotype was counted many times. The rearrangement uses TRBV4-2 and TRBJ2-3; the D is unclear. Trimming removed 0 bases from V and 5 bases from J, with 6 bases in between. CDR3 length: 13 amino acids. Germline loops: CDR1 LGHNA, CDR2 YNFKEQ. This CDR3 is CASSQDDGDTQYF. The CDR3 nucleotides read TGTGCCAGCAGCCAAGATGATGGAGATACGCAGTATTTT.